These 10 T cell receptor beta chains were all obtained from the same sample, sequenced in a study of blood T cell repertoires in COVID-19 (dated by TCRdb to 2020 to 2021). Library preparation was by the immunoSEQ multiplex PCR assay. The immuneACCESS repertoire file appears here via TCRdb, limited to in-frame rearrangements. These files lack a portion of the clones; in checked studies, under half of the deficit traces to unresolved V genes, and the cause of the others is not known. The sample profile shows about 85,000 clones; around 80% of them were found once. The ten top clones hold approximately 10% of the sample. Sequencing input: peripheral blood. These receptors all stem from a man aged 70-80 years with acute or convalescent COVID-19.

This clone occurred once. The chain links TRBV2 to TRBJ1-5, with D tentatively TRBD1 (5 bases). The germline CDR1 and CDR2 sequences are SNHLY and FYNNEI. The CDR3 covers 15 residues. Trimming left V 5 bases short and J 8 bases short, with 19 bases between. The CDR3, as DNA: TGTGCCAGCAGTAGTGACGACGGGGGGAAGGAGCCCCAGCATTTT. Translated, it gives CASSSDDGGKEPQHF.

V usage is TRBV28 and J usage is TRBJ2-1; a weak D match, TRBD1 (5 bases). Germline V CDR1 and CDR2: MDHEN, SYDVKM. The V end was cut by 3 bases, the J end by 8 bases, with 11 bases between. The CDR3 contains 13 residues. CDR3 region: CASSLTVRDEQFF. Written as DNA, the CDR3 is TGTGCCAGCAGTTTGACAGTCAGGGATGAGCAGTTCTTC.

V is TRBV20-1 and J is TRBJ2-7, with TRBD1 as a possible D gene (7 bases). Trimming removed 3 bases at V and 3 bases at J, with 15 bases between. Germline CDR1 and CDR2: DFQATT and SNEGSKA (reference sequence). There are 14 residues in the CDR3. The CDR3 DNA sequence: TGCAGTGCTAGTTCGGCAGGGGGGCACTACGAGCAGTACGTC. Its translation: CSASSAGGHYEQYV.

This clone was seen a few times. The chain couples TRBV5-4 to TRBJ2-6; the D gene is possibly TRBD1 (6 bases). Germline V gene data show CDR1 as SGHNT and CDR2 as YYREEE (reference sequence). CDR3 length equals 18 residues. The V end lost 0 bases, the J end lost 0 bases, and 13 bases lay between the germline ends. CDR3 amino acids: CASSLVGRGSSGANVLTF. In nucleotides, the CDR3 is TGTGCCAGCAGCTTGGTTGGCAGGGGAAGCTCTGGGGCCAACGTCCTGACTTTC.

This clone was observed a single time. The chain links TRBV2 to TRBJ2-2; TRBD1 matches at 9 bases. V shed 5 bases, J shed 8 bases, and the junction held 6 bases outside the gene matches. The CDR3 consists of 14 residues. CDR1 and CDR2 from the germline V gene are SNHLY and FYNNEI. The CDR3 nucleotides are TGTGCCAGCAGTCTAACAGGGGGCCGAGGGGAGCTGTTTTTT. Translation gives CASSLTGGRGELFF.

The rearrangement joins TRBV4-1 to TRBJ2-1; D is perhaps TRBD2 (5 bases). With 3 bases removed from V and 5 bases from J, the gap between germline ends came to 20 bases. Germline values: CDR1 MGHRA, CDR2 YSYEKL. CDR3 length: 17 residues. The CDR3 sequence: CASSHPRYPAGNNEQFF. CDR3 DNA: TGCGCCAGCAGCCATCCCCGGTACCCGGCCGGGAACAATGAGCAGTTCTTC.

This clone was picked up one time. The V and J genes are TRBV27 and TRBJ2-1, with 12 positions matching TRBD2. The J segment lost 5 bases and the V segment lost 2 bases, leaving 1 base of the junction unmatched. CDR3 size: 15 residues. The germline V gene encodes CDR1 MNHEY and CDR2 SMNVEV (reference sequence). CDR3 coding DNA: TGTGCCAGCAGTTTACTAGCGGGGGGGAACAATGAGCAGTTCTTC. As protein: CASSLLAGGNNEQFF.

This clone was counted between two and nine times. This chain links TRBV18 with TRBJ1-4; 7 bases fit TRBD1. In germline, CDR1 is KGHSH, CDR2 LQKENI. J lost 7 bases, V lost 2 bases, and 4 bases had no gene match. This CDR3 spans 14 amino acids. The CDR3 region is CASSPKDRTEKLFF. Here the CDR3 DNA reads TGTGCCAGCTCACCAAAGGACAGGACTGAAAAACTGTTTTTT.

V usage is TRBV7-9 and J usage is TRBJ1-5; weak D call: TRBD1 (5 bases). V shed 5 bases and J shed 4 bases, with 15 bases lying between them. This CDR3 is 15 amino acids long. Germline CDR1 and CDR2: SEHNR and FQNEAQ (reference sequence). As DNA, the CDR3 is TGTGCCAGCAGCCCAGCCAGTGGGGGGAATCAGCCCCAGCATTTT. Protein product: CASSPASGGNQPQHF.

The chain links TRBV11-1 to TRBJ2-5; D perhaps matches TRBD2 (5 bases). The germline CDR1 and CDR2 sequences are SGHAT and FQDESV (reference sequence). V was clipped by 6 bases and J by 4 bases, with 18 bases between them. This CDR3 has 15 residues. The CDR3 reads CASSMGLGGGETQYF. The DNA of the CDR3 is TGTGCCAGCAGTATGGGATTGGGCGGAGGAGAGACCCAGTACTTC.